The 26 T cell receptor beta chains below were found in one sample sequenced in a study of control samples from healthy donors and cancer patients. Clones were sequenced by immunoSEQ multiplex PCR, and TCRdb holds only the in-frame ones, with some missing. The sample lists some 150,000 clones; nearly 96% were seen once. The sequenced sample consisted of blood. The receptors were gathered from a woman in her twenties or thirties in good health.

The rearrangement uses TRBV5-4 and TRBJ2-5; tentatively, D is TRBD1 or TRBD2 (7 bases each). Germline loops: CDR1 SGHNT, CDR2 YYREEE (reference sequence). With 5 bases removed from V and 4 bases from J, the gap between germline ends came to 15 bases. The length of the CDR3 is 14 residues. CDR3 in DNA: TGTGCCAGCAGGGGAGGGGGCGGGAGAGAGACCCAGTACTTC. The encoded protein is CASRGGGGRETQYF.

The chain couples TRBV7-9 to TRBJ2-3, with D unclear. The CDR3 runs 14 residues. Germline V gives CDR1 SEHNR, CDR2 FQNEAQ (reference sequence). Between the trimmed V and J ends, which lost 2 bases and 3 bases, there was a span of 9 bases. This CDR3 is CASSLTALTDTQYF. CDR3 in DNA: TGTGCCAGCAGCTTAACAGCCTTAACAGATACGCAGTATTTT.

The chain combines TRBV7-9 with TRBJ2-1; D is unresolved. CDR1 and CDR2 (germline): SEHNR, FQNEAQ (reference sequence). The CDR3 runs 11 residues. V was pared by 5 bases and J by 4 bases, with 3 bases between. CDR3 region: CASSRYNEQFF. CDR3 in DNA: TGTGCCAGCAGCCGGTACAATGAGCAGTTCTTC.

The chain is built from TRBV11-3 and TRBJ2-1; D is unclear. Germline V gene sequence: CDR1 SGHNT, CDR2 YENEEA. The CDR3 has 13 residues. Trimming cost V 5 bases and J 5 bases, with 10 bases left between them. This CDR3 is CASSATVNNEQFF. CDR3 DNA sequence: TGTGCCAGCAGCGCGACGGTAAACAATGAGCAGTTCTTC.

This clone turned up a few times. The V and J genes are TRBV5-6 and TRBJ1-5; D not resolved. Trimming removed 1 base from V and 2 bases from J, with 13 bases in between. CDR3 size: 16 residues. Germline-derived CDR1 and CDR2 are SGHDT and YYEEEE. This chain's CDR3 is CASSLYGDRGNQPQHF. The CDR3, as DNA: TGTGCCAGCAGCTTGTATGGTGACCGGGGCAATCAGCCCCAGCATTTT. Looking up the rest from reference TRBV5-6 and TRBJ1-5 gives the full variable domain: DAGVTQSPTHLIKTRGQQVTLRCSPKSGHDTVSWYQQALGQGPQFIFQYYEEEERQRGNFPDRFSGHQFPNYSSELNVNALLLGDSALYLCASSLYGDRGNQPQHFGDGTRLSIL.

The CDR3 protein is CASSKWTSADEQFF. The DNA of the CDR3 is TGTGCCAGCAGTAAATGGACGTCCGCGGATGAGCAGTTCTTC. V usage is TRBV27 and J usage is TRBJ2-1; D gene uncertain. Germline-derived CDR1 and CDR2 are MNHEY and SMNVEV (reference sequence). CDR3 length: 14 residues. V was shortened by 5 bases and J by 8 bases, with 16 bases between the two germline ends.

The rearrangement uses TRBV30 and TRBJ1-2; D unclear. The CDR3 consists of 12 residues. V was cut by 1 base and J by 7 bases, with 10 bases left in between. CDR1 is GTSNPN, CDR2 SVGIG, per germline (reference sequence). The CDR3 nucleotides are TGTGCCTGGAGTGCAAACGGGCGTGGCTACACCTTC. This codes for CAWSANGRGYTF.

The rearrangement joins TRBV3-1 (or the pseudogene TRBV3-2) to TRBJ2-1, with 9 bases that match TRBD2. V lost 3 bases, J lost 12 bases, and 9 bases stayed unmatched. Looked up from germline, CDR1 is LGHDT and CDR2 is YNNKEL (reference sequence). The CDR3 contains 14 residues. As DNA, the CDR3 is TGTGCCAGCAGCCACTCAGCGGGAGGCCAAGGGCAGTTCTTC. Protein sequence: CASSHSAGGQGQFF.

The V gene is TRBV6-2 or TRBV6-3, the J gene TRBJ2-1; 11 positions match TRBD2. This CDR3 is 18 amino acids long. V shed 5 bases and J 0 bases; nucleotides not matched to a gene: 9. In germline, CDR1 is MNHEY, CDR2 SVGEGT. The CDR3 here is CASSATSGRLSSYNEQFF. CDR3 coding DNA: TGTGCCAGCAGTGCAACTAGCGGGAGATTAAGCTCCTACAATGAGCAGTTCTTC.

The rearrangement uses TRBV6-4 and TRBJ2-2; maybe TRBD2 (6 bases). The CDR3 totals 16 residues. The germline V and J ends were trimmed by 0 bases and 0 bases, with 8 bases remaining between them. From germline, CDR1 is MRHNA and CDR2 SNTAGT. CDR3 nucleotide sequence: TGTGCCAGCAGTGACTCTGGGGGGTCGAACACCGGGGAGCTGTTTTTT. This codes for CASSDSGGSNTGELFF.

This sequence joins TRBV5-1 and TRBJ2-7; 10 bases agree with TRBD1. Germline-derived CDR1 and CDR2 are SGHRS and YFSETQ. J lost 2 bases, V lost 3 bases, and 14 bases had no gene match. The CDR3 covers 18 residues. DNA of the CDR3: TGCGCCAGCAGCTCGCGGTACAGCGGGACAGGGGTGCCCTACGAGCAGTACTTC. Amino acids: CASSSRYSGTGVPYEQYF. Drawing the rest from reference TRBV5-1 and TRBJ2-7, the complete variable domain is KAGVTQTPRYLIKTRGQQVTLSCSPISGHRSVSWYQQTPGQGLQFLFEYFSETQRNKGNFPGRFSGRQFSNSRSEMNVSTLELGDSALYLCASSSRYSGTGVPYEQYFGPGTRLTVT.

The chain joins TRBV7-9 to TRBJ2-7, with D perhaps matching TRBD1 (6 bases). CDR3 size: 12 residues. V was trimmed by 5 bases and J by 6 bases, leaving 11 bases between them. Germline lookup yields CDR1 SEHNR and CDR2 FQNEAQ (reference sequence). The CDR3 reads CASSLGQIEQYF. CDR3 nucleotides: TGTGCCAGCAGCCTAGGACAGATCGAGCAGTACTTC.

CDR3 protein: CASSENRGPATQYF. DNA for the CDR3: TGTGCCAGCAGTGAAAACAGGGGGCCAGCGACCCAGTACTTC. This chain joins TRBV28 and TRBJ2-5, with TRBD1 matching over 9 bases. The CDR3 consists of 14 residues. V shed 5 bases, J shed 7 bases, and the junction held 8 bases outside the gene matches. Germline CDR1 MDHEN, CDR2 SYDVKM. The entire variable domain, with the rest obtained from reference TRBV28 and TRBJ2-5, is as follows: DVKVTQSSRYLVKRTGEKVFLECVQDMDHENMFWYRQDPGLGLRLIYFSYDVKMKEKGDIPEGYSVSREKKERFSLILESASTNQTSMYLCASSENRGPATQYFGPGTRLLVL.

The DNA for the CDR3 is TGTGCCAGCAGCTCCCCGGGCACTTCGGATGAGCAGTTCTTC. Protein: CASSSPGTSDEQFF. The chain is built from TRBV11-2 and TRBJ2-1; D remains unclear. Germline V gives CDR1 SGHAT, CDR2 FQNNGV. The CDR3 loop spans 14 amino acids. Trimming removed 4 bases from V and 8 bases from J, with 15 bases in between. Looking up the rest from reference TRBV11-2 and TRBJ2-1 gives the full variable domain: EAGVAQSPRYKIIEKRQSVAFWCNPISGHATLYWYQQILGQGPKLLIQFQNNGVVDDSQLPKDRFSAERLKGVDSTLKIQPAKLEDSAVYLCASSSPGTSDEQFFGPGTRLTVL.

V and J are TRBV6-5 and TRBJ2-7; 9 bases are shared with TRBD2. The germline CDR1 and CDR2 sequences are MNHEY and SVGAGI. The CDR3 runs to 15 residues. Trimming removed 6 bases from V and 3 bases from J; junction bases left unmatched: 9. The CDR3 DNA reads as TGTGCCAGCAGATTACACCAAGCGGGAGGCTACGAGCAGTACTTC. As protein: CASRLHQAGGYEQYF.

The rearrangement uses TRBV27 and TRBJ2-7; 13 nucleotides match TRBD2. This CDR3 has 16 residues. V lost 3 bases to trimming and J lost 1 base; unmatched junction nucleotides: 3. Germline V gene sequence: CDR1 MNHEY, CDR2 SMNVEV (reference sequence). CDR3 DNA sequence: TGTGCCAGCAGTTTCGGACTAGCGGGAGAATCCTACGAGCAGTACTTC. Translation gives CASSFGLAGESYEQYF.

A single count supports this clone. This rearrangement joins TRBV18 to TRBJ2-7, with a possible D match to TRBD2 (6 bases). V gave up 6 bases and J gave up 2 bases, with 14 bases separating them. Germline V CDR1 and CDR2: KGHSH, LQKENI. The CDR3 totals 14 residues. DNA for the CDR3: TGTGCCAGCTCGCCGGGAGTCAATCCCTACGAGCAGTACTTC. Amino acid sequence: CASSPGVNPYEQYF.

The J gene is TRBJ2-3, the V gene TRBV30, with D possibly TRBD2 on 5 matching bases. CDR3 length: 13 amino acids. V gave up 5 bases and J gave up 5 bases, with 14 bases separating them. Germline V gives CDR1 GTSNPN, CDR2 SVGIG (reference sequence). The CDR3 bases are TGTGCCTGGGAGCCACTAGGAAAAGATACGCAGTATTTT. It codes for CAWEPLGKDTQYF.

A single count supports this clone. The V and J genes are TRBV28 and TRBJ1-1; D ambiguous. V was clipped by 5 bases and J by 0 bases, with 13 bases between them. This CDR3 region has 15 residues. Germline assignment: CDR1 MDHEN and CDR2 SYDVKM. The CDR3 bases are TGTGCCAGCAGTGTCGGACTGATCATGAACACTGAAGCTTTCTTT. Its translation: CASSVGLIMNTEAFF. Full variable domain (rest looked up from reference TRBV28 and TRBJ1-1): DVKVTQSSRYLVKRTGEKVFLECVQDMDHENMFWYRQDPGLGLRLIYFSYDVKMKEKGDIPEGYSVSREKKERFSLILESASTNQTSMYLCASSVGLIMNTEAFFGQGTRLTVV.

This chain joins TRBV7-9 and TRBJ2-4; D is perhaps TRBD2 (6 bases). Germline V gene lookup returns CDR1 SEHNR and CDR2 FQNEAQ (reference sequence). This CDR3 is 16 amino acids long. V lost 5 bases, J lost 3 bases, and 17 bases lay in between. The CDR3 DNA reads as TGTGCCAGCAGCCCGGAAGGAGGGCAGGACAAAAACATTCAGTACTTC. This translates into CASSPEGGQDKNIQYF.

V and J are TRBV2 and TRBJ2-7; 11 nucleotides agree with TRBD1. V shed 5 bases, J shed 9 bases, and the junction held 9 bases outside the gene matches. The CDR3 loop spans 14 amino acids. Per the germline V gene, CDR1 is SNHLY and CDR2 is FYNNEI. CDR3 sequence (DNA): TGTGCCAGCAGTTCCGGACAGGGGGCGATTGGGCAGTACTTC. It encodes CASSSGQGAIGQYF.

The CDR3 nucleotides are TGTGCCAGTAGTATCCCAGGGGGCAGCGACACTGAAGCTTTCTTT. It is translated as CASSIPGGSDTEAFF. V gene TRBV19 combines with J gene TRBJ1-1; 8 positions agree with TRBD1. CDR3 length: 15 residues. V dropped 3 bases and J dropped 3; count of bases not matched to a gene: 6. In germline, CDR1 is LNHDA, CDR2 SQIVND (reference sequence).

The table lists this clone with a count of one. V and J are TRBV10-3 and TRBJ2-7; 7 bases are a match to TRBD2. The CDR3 runs to 15 residues. Per the germline V gene, CDR1 is ENHRY and CDR2 is SYGVKD. V gave up 5 bases and J gave up 6 bases; unmatched junction bases: 13. The DNA for the CDR3 is TGTGCCATCAGTCCAGCGGGACCTCAAGTTGGCGAGCAGTACTTC. It yields the protein CAISPAGPQVGEQYF.

This clone has a single count. This sequence joins TRBV6-7 and TRBJ1-4; D call uncertain. TRBV6-7 is filed as an ORF, its function uncertain. Trimming took 0 bases from V and 8 from J, leaving 16 bases between them. CDR3 length equals 16 residues. For the CDR3, the DNA is TGTGCCAGCAGTTACTCGATGTCGCCCTTGCGGGAAAAACTGTTTTTT. Its translation is CASSYSMSPLREKLFF.

The chain has TRBV11-3 and TRBJ2-7, with D tentatively TRBD1 (6 bases). Deletions cut 0 bases from V and 3 bases from J, with 9 bases between. This CDR3 comprises 14 residues. Germline lookup yields CDR1 SGHNT and CDR2 YENEEA. DNA of the CDR3: TGTGCCAGCAGCTTAGACGGGACAAACTACGAGCAGTACTTC. Protein: CASSLDGTNYEQYF. The full variable domain, rest sourced from reference TRBV11-3 and TRBJ2-7, is EAGVVQSPRYKIIEKKQPVAFWCNPISGHNTLYWYLQNLGQGPELLIRYENEEAVDDSQLPKDRFSAERLKGVDSTLKIQPAELGDSAVYLCASSLDGTNYEQYFGPGTRLTVT.

CDR3 sequence: CASSQEKGNGANVLTF. CDR3 DNA sequence: TGTGCCAGCAGCCAAGAGAAAGGTAATGGGGCCAACGTCCTGACTTTC. The chain couples TRBV4-2 to TRBJ2-6; D remains ambiguous. CDR1 and CDR2 from the germline V gene are LGHNA and YNFKEQ. Trimming removed 0 bases at V and 3 bases at J, with 9 bases between. CDR3 length equals 16 residues.